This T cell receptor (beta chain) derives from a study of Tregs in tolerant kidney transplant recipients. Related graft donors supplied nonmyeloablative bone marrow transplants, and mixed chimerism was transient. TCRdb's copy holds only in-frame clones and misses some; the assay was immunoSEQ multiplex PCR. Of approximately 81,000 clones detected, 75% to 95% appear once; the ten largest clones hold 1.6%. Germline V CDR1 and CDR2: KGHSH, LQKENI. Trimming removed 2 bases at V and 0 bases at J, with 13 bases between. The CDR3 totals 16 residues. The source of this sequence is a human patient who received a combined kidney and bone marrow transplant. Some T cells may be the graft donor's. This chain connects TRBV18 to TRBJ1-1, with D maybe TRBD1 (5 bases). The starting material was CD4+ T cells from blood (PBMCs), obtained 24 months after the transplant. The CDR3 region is CASSPRQISMNTEAFF. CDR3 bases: TGTGCCAGCTCACCAAGACAGATATCAATGAACACTGAAGCTTTCTTT.